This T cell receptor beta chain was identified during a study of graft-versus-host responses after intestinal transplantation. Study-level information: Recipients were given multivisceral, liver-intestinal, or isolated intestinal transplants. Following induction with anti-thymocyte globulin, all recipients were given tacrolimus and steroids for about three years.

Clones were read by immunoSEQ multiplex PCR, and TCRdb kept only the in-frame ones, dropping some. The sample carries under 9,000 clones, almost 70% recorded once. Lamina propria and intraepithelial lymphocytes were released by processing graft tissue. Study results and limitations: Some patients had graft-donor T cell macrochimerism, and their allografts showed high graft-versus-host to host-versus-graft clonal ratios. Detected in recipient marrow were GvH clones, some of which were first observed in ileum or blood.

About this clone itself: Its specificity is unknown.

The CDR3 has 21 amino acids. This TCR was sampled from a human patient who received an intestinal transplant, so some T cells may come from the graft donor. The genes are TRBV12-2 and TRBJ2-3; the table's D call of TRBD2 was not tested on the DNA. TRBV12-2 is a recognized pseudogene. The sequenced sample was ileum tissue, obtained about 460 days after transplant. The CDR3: CASRCSGQREGRYGGTDTQYF. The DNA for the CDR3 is TGTGCAAGTCGCTGTTCCGGGCAGCGGGAGGGTCGATATGGGGGCACAGATACGCAGTATTTT.